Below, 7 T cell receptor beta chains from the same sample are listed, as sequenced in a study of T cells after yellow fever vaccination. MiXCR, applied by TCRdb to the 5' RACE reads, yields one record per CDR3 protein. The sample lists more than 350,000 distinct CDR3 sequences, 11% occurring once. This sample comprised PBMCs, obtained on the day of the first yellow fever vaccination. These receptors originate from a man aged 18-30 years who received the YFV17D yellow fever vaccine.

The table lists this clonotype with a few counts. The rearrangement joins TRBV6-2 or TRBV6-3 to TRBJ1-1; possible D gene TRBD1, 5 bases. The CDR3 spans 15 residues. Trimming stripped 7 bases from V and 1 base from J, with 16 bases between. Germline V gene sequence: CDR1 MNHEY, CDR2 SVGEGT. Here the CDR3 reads CASKGRRGPNTEAFF. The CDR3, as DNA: TGTGCCAGCAAGGGCCGTCGGGGCCCGAACACTGAAGCTTTCTTT.

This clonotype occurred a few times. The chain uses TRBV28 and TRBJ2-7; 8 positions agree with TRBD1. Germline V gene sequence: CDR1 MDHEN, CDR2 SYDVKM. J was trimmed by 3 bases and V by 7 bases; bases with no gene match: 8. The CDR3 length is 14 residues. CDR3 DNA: TGTGCCAGCAAACCCGACAGGGGCCTCTACGAGCAGTACGTC. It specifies CASKPDRGLYEQYV.

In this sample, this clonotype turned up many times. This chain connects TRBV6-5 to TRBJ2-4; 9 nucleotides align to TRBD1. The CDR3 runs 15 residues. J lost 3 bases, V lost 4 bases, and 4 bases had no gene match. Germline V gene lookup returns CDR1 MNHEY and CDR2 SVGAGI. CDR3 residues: CASSSPGQGKNIQYF. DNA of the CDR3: TGTGCCAGCAGTTCCCCGGGACAGGGCAAAAACATTCAGTACTTC.

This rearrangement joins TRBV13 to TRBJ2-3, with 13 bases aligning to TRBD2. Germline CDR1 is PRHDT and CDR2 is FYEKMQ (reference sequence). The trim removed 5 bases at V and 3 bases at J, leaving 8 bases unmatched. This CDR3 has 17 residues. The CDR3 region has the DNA TGTGCCAGCAGCGCTTCACTAGCGGGGGGGTCGACAGATACGCAGTATTTT. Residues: CASSASLAGGSTDTQYF.

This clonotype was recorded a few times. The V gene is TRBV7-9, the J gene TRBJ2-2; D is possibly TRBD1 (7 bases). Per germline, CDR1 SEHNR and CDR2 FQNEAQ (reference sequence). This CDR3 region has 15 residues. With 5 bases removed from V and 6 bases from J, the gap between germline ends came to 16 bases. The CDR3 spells CASSPTGRLSGELFF. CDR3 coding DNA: TGTGCCAGCAGCCCGACAGGGAGGCTTTCCGGGGAGCTGTTTTTT.

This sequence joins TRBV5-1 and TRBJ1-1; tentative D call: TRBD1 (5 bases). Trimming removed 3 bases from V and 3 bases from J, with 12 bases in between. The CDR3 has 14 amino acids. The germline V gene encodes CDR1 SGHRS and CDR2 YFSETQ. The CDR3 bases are TGCGCCAGCAGCTCGTCCGGGACCGACACTGAAGCTTTCTTT. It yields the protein CASSSSGTDTEAFF.

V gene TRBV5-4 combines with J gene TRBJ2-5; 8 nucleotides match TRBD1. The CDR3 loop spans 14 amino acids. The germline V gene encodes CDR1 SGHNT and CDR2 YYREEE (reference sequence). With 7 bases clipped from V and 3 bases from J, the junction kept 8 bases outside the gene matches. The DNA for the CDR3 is TGTGCCAGCGGACCGAAGGACAGGGAAGAGACCCAGTACTTC. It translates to CASGPKDREETQYF.